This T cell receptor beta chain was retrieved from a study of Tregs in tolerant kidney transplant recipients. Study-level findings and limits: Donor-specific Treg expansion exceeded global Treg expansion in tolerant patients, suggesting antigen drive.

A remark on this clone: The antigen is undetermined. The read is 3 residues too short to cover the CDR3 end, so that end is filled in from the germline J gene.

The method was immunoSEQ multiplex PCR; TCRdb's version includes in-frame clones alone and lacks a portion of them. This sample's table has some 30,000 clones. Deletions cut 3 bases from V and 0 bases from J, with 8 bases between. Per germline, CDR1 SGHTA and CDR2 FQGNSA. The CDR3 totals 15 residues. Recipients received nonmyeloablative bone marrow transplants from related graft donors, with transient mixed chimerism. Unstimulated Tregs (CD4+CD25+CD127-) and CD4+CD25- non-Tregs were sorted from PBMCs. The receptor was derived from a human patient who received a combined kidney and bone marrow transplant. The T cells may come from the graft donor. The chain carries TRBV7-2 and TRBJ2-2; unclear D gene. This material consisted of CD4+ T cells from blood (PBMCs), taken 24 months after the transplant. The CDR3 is CASSLRQSNTGELFF. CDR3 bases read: TGTGCCAGCAGCTTGAGGCAGTCGAACACCGGGGAG. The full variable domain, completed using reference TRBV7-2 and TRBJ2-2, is GAGVSQSPSNKVTEKGKDVELRCDPISGHTALYWYRQSLGQGLEFLIYFQGNSAPDKSGLPSDRFSAERTGGSVSTLTIQRTQQEDSAVYLCASSLRQSNTGELFFGEGSRLTVL.